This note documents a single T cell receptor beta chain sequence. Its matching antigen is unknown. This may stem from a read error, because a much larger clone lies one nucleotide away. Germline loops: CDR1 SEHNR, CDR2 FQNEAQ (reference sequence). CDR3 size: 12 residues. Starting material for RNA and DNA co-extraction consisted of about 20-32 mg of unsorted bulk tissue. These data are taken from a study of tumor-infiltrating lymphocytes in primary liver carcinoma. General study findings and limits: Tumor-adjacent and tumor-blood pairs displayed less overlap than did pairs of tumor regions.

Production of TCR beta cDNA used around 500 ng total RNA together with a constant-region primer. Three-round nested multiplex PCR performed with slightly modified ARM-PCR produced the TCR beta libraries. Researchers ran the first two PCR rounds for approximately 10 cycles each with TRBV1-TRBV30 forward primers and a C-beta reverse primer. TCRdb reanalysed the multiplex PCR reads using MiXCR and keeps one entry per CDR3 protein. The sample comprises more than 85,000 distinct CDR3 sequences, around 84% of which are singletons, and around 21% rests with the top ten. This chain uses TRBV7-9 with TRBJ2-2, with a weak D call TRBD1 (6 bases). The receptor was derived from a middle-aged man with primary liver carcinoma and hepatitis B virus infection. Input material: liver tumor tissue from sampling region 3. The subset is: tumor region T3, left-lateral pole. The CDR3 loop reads CASRLGAGKLFF. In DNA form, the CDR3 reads TGTGCCAGCAGGCTGGGGGCCGGGAAGCTGTTTTTT.